This T cell receptor beta chain was identified during a study of blood T cell repertoires in COVID-19. For the study at large: Sites across the United States, Italy and Spain contributed samples from acute and convalescent COVID-19. T cells, B-cell-depleted T cells, or PBMCs provided the cDNA or gDNA that served as material.

The CDR3 consists of 16 residues. The V end lost 0 bases, the J end lost 4 bases, and 15 bases lay between the germline ends. CDR1 MNHEY and CDR2 SVGAGI come from the germline V gene. TCRdb keeps only in-frame clones here, not all; method: immunoSEQ multiplex PCR. This table has 200,000 to 250,000 clones, about 85% appearing once. Study members were between roughly 18 and 100 years old and lived in 20 to 25 US regions. The sequenced sample was PBMCs or T cells enriched from blood (not recorded which). The rearrangement joins TRBV6-5 to TRBJ1-1, with D possibly TRBD1 on 5 matching bases. The origin of this receptor is a man aged 30 to 39 who had recovered from COVID-19. CDR3 DNA sequence: TGTGCCAGCAGTTACTCGAACCAGGGAGGGGCCACTGAAGCTTTCTTT. Translating it yields CASSYSNQGGATEAFF.